Listed below are T cell receptor beta chains from one sample, sequenced in a study of cytomegalovirus exposure and HLA in healthy donors. The repertoire was sequenced with immunoSEQ multiplex PCR; TCRdb's copy has only in-frame clones and lacks some. The repertoire includes more than 95,000 clones, 70% to 90% of them detected once, and approximately 20% sits in the top ten. Sequencing input: PBMCs. Receptor source: a man between 18 and 35 years old in good health and CMV-seropositive. The CDR3 runs from the conserved cysteine through the conserved F or W. Fields, in order: D gene, V gene, clone size, J gene, CDR3 DNA, CDR3 protein. A D gene is named only where the DNA matches it firmly. A clone size is listed for some rows: how often the clone was seen (once, few, many), or a class if it is expanded.

D: TRBD2; V: TRBV6-4; size: NA; J: TRBJ2-3; DNA: TGTGCCAGCAGTGACGTCGGGGGGGCCATCACAGATACGCAGTATTTT; CDR3: CASSDVGGAITDTQYF
D: TRBD2; V: TRBV9; size: NA; J: TRBJ2-1; DNA: TGTGCCAGCAGCGTGGATGGGGAGGGTCTCAATGAGCAGTTCTTC; CDR3: CASSVDGEGLNEQFF
D: TRBD1; V: TRBV11-1; size: NA; J: TRBJ2-1; DNA: TGTGCCAGCAGCTTAAGGGGGCGGTACAATGAGCAGTTCTTC; CDR3: CASSLRGRYNEQFF
D: NA; V: TRBV5-6; size: NA; J: TRBJ2-2; DNA: TGTGCCAGCAGCTTGGTAGTGGCCGGGGAGCTGTTTTTT; CDR3: CASSLVVAGELFF
D: NA; V: TRBV28; size: NA; J: TRBJ2-7; DNA: TGTGCCAGCAGTTTAAAATTCTTCAGGTCGGCTACCTACGAGCAGTACTTC; CDR3: CASSLKFFRSATYEQYF
D: TRBD1; V: TRBV28; size: NA; J: TRBJ1-1; DNA: TGTGCCAGCAGTTTTGGGACAGTGGGCCTTTATTCGAACACTGAAGCTTTCTTT; CDR3: CASSFGTVGLYSNTEAFF
D: NA; V: TRBV4-2; size: NA; J: TRBJ1-3; DNA: TGTGCCAGCAGCCAAGAGGTAGGGGTGCTGGAGGGAAACACCATATATTTT; CDR3: CASSQEVGVLEGNTIYF
D: TRBD2; V: TRBV11-2; size: NA; J: TRBJ2-3; DNA: TGTGCCAGCAGCTTGACTAGCGGGGGCATACACCCAGATACGCAGTATTTT; CDR3: CASSLTSGGIHPDTQYF
D: TRBD1; V: TRBV19; size: NA; J: TRBJ1-1; DNA: TGTGCCAGTAGGCGGGCAGGGGGGAACACTGAAGCTTTCTTT; CDR3: CASRRAGGNTEAFF
D: NA; V: TRBV5-6; size: NA; J: TRBJ2-1; DNA: TGTGCCAGCAGCTGGGGGGAATCCTACAATGAGCAGTTCTTC; CDR3: CASSWGESYNEQFF
D: TRBD2; V: TRBV2; size: NA; J: TRBJ2-1; DNA: TGTGCCAGCACCCCACGGGGGGGGGCTTACAATGAGCAGTTCTTC; CDR3: CASTPRGGAYNEQFF
D: NA; V: TRBV27; size: NA; J: TRBJ1-1; DNA: TGTGCCAGCGCTAGGGGGATGAACACTGAAGCTTTCTTT; CDR3: CASARGMNTEAFF
D: NA; V: TRBV7-9; size: NA; J: TRBJ2-5; DNA: TGTGCCAGCACCCCCGAGGGTGGCAGGTCCATAATGGAGACCCAGTACTTC; CDR3: CASTPEGGRSIMETQYF
D: NA; V: TRBV4-2; size: NA; J: TRBJ2-4; DNA: TGTGCCAGCAGCCGAGGGGGAGCCAAAAACATTCAGTACTTC; CDR3: CASSRGGAKNIQYF
D: TRBD1; V: TRBV19; size: few; J: TRBJ1-6; DNA: TGTGCCAGTAGTCCGGGACAGGGCGGTAATAGGTCACCCCTCCACTTT; CDR3: CASSPGQGGNRSPLHF